This entry lists 21 T cell receptor beta chains sequenced from one sample in a study of CD8 T cells in Susac syndrome. RNA was extracted with the RNeasy kit, and a quantity of about 0.45 to 1 ug was reverse transcribed using random hexamers. TCRdb re-derived calls from the immunoSEQ multiplex PCR reads in MiXCR, one entry per CDR3 protein. This repertoire shows some 260,000 distinct CDR3 sequences, about 88% found once; its top ten account for approximately 0.11%. Sequencing was done on a sample of CD8+ T cells from PBMCs. All receptors come from a human donor with multiple sclerosis.

V and J are TRBV20-1 and TRBJ1-2; unclear D gene. The ends were cut back, 0 bases at V and 5 bases at J, with 10 bases in the middle. There are 13 residues in the CDR3. Per germline, CDR1 DFQATT and CDR2 SNEGSKA (reference sequence). Here the CDR3 DNA reads TGCAGTGCTAGAGATAGACGAAAATATGGCTACACCTTC. Protein sequence: CSARDRRKYGYTF.

The chain combines TRBV4-1 with TRBJ2-2; 9 bases line up with TRBD2. There are 16 residues in the CDR3. Germline V gene data show CDR1 as MGHRA and CDR2 as YSYEKL. Trimming removed 4 bases from V and 2 bases from J; junction bases left unmatched: 5. The CDR3 loop reads CASSPGLARNTGELFF. In DNA form, the CDR3 reads TGCGCCAGCAGCCCCGGACTAGCGAGAAACACCGGGGAGCTGTTTTTT.

This clonotype was found once. CDR3 residues: CASSLAQRLAGGEQYF. The CDR3 nucleotides are TGTGCCAGCAGCTTAGCACAACGACTAGCGGGAGGCGAGCAGTACTTC. The genes are TRBV7-9 and TRBJ2-7; TRBD2 aligns across 13 bases. The CDR3 has 16 amino acids. The germline V gene encodes CDR1 SEHNR and CDR2 FQNEAQ (reference sequence). After removal of 0 bases from V and 6 bases from J, the junction contained 5 bases not matched to a gene.

The V call is TRBV4-2, the J call TRBJ2-7; 8 positions agree with TRBD2. The CDR3 is 16 amino acids. Germline-derived CDR1 and CDR2 are LGHNA and YNFKEQ. V lost 1 base, J lost 4 bases, and 9 bases stayed unmatched. The CDR3: CASSQAGRGGDYEQYF. The CDR3 DNA reads as TGTGCCAGCAGCCAAGCCGGGAGGGGAGGGGATTACGAGCAGTACTTC.

V gene TRBV5-5 combines with J gene TRBJ2-1; 7 bases are shared with TRBD1. Germline assignment: CDR1 SGHKS and CDR2 YYEKEE (reference sequence). V lost 2 bases and J lost 5; bases outside the gene matches: 4. The CDR3 has 14 residues. CDR3 region: CASSLLTGNNEQFF. DNA for the CDR3: TGTGCCAGCAGCTTACTGACAGGGAACAATGAGCAGTTCTTC. The whole variable domain, filled in from reference TRBV5-5 and TRBJ2-1, reads DAGVTQSPTHLIKTRGQQVTLRCSPISGHKSVSWYQQVLGQGPQFIFQYYEKEERGRGNFPDRFSARQFPNYSSELNVNALLLGDSALYLCASSLLTGNNEQFFGPGTRLTVL.

This rearrangement joins TRBV12-3 or TRBV12-4 to TRBJ1-1; D gene ambiguous. With 1 base removed from V and 6 bases from J, the gap between germline ends came to 12 bases. This CDR3 has 14 residues. The CDR3, as DNA: TGTGCCAGCAGTTTAGTTGCGGGAACCGCTGAAGCTTTCTTT. Encoded protein: CASSLVAGTAEAFF.

The V call is TRBV7-8, the J call TRBJ2-1; no firm D call. Germline V CDR1 and CDR2: SGHVS, FQNEAQ. V dropped 9 bases and J dropped 10 bases, with 16 bases sitting between them. CDR3 length equals 12 residues. CDR3 protein: CASSPLDGEQFF. The CDR3 bases are TGTGCCAGTTCCCCCTTGGACGGGGAGCAGTTCTTC. Full variable domain (rest looked up from reference TRBV7-8 and TRBJ2-1): GAGVSQSPRYKVAKRGQDVALRCDPISGHVSLFWYQQALGQGPEFLTYFQNEAQLDKSGLPSDRFFAERPEGSVSTLKIQRTQQEDSAVYLCASSPLDGEQFFGPGTRLTVL.

The chain combines TRBV7-9 with TRBJ2-7; 11 bases match TRBD2. The CDR3 sequence is 15 residues long. Germline values: CDR1 SEHNR, CDR2 FQNEAQ (reference sequence). Germline trimming cut 5 bases from V and 5 bases from J; bases unmatched to any gene: 8. The CDR3 DNA sequence: TGTGCCAGCAGCGAGACTAGCGGGGAGGACGACGAGCAGTACTTC. It specifies CASSETSGEDDEQYF.

The gene calls are TRBV27 and TRBJ1-2; D ambiguous. The CDR3 has 11 residues. Trimming shortened V by 6 bases and J by 4 bases, and 6 bases separated the two germline ends. Per the germline V gene, CDR1 is MNHEY and CDR2 is SMNVEV (reference sequence). CDR3 residues: CASSNGYGYTF. The CDR3 DNA sequence: TGTGCCAGCAGCAACGGCTATGGCTACACCTTC.

This chain links TRBV19 with TRBJ2-3, with a weak D call TRBD1 (6 bases). The CDR3 covers 16 residues. Germline CDR1 reads LNHDA; CDR2 reads SQIVND (reference sequence). Trimming took 6 bases from V and 3 from J, leaving 19 bases between them. The CDR3 sequence is CASSPRRTDPTDTQYF. The CDR3 DNA reads as TGTGCCAGTAGCCCCCGGCGGACAGACCCAACAGATACGCAGTATTTT.

The rearrangement joins TRBV12-3 or TRBV12-4 to TRBJ1-4, with D possibly being TRBD1 (5 bases). The V end was cut by 5 bases, the J end by 0 bases, with 16 bases between. The length of the CDR3 is 17 residues. The CDR3 sequence is CASSPGFGRATNEKLFF. The CDR3 coding sequence is TGTGCCAGCAGTCCAGGGTTTGGAAGAGCAACTAATGAAAAACTGTTTTTT.

J is TRBJ2-7 and V is TRBV9; possible D gene TRBD1, 6 bases. The CDR3 spans 15 residues. V lost 0 bases and J 3 bases, leaving 13 bases between the germline ends. Germline V CDR1 and CDR2: SGDLS, YYNGEE. The CDR3 loop reads CASSVAAGVNYEQYF. As DNA, the CDR3 is TGTGCCAGCAGCGTAGCGGCAGGGGTTAACTACGAGCAGTACTTC.

The chain carries TRBV5-1 and TRBJ2-1; D remains unclear. Trimming shortened V by 0 bases and J by 6 bases, and 13 bases separated the two germline ends. Germline values: CDR1 SGHRS, CDR2 YFSETQ. CDR3 length: 15 residues. CDR3 protein: CASSLAVAAFNEQFF. In DNA, the CDR3 is TGCGCCAGCAGCTTGGCGGTTGCAGCGTTCAATGAGCAGTTCTTC.

The V and J genes are TRBV9 and TRBJ1-2; no reliable D call. Trimming stripped 4 bases from V and 4 bases from J, with 14 bases between. Germline-derived CDR1 and CDR2 are SGDLS and YYNGEE. This CDR3 is built from 14 residues. The chain's CDR3 is CASSPEGLGYGYTF. As DNA, the CDR3 is TGTGCCAGCAGCCCAGAAGGCCTCGGCTATGGCTACACCTTC.

The V gene is TRBV27, the J gene TRBJ2-1, with unresolved D. V was cut by 0 bases and J by 9 bases, with 6 bases left in between. Germline-derived CDR1 and CDR2 are MNHEY and SMNVEV (reference sequence). This CDR3 has 12 residues. CDR3 nucleotides: TGTGCCAGCAGTTTATCAGAGAGTGAGCAGTTCTTC. Its translation is CASSLSESEQFF.

The chain carries TRBV7-2 and TRBJ2-1; TRBD2 aligns across 8 bases. The CDR3 contains 15 residues. J lost 2 bases, V lost 5 bases, and 5 bases had no gene match. The germline V gene encodes CDR1 SGHTA and CDR2 FQGNSA. CDR3 in DNA: TGTGCCAGCAGCCTTAGCGGGGAGACCTACAATGAGCAGTTCTTC. Translation gives CASSLSGETYNEQFF.

V and J are TRBV11-2 and TRBJ1-4, with 7 positions matching TRBD1. Germline CDR1 reads SGHAT; CDR2 reads FQNNGV. CDR3 length equals 16 residues. After removal of 5 bases from V and 10 bases from J, the junction contained 16 bases not matched to a gene. The CDR3: CASSQGQEARIGKLFF. CDR3 coding DNA: TGTGCCAGCAGCCAAGGACAGGAGGCTCGAATAGGAAAACTGTTTTTT. The full variable domain, with the rest looked up from reference TRBV11-2 and TRBJ1-4, is EAGVAQSPRYKIIEKRQSVAFWCNPISGHATLYWYQQILGQGPKLLIQFQNNGVVDDSQLPKDRFSAERLKGVDSTLKIQPAKLEDSAVYLCASSQGQEARIGKLFFGSGTQLSVL.

The rearrangement uses TRBV27 and TRBJ2-1; D call uncertain. Trimming stripped 3 bases from V and 5 bases from J, with 8 bases between. The CDR3 consists of 13 residues. CDR1 and CDR2 from the germline V gene are MNHEY and SMNVEV (reference sequence). CDR3: CASSFFEDNEQFF. DNA for the CDR3: TGTGCCAGCAGTTTCTTCGAGGACAATGAGCAGTTCTTC.

This chain links TRBV6-1 with TRBJ2-4, with 15 bases matching TRBD2. The CDR3 is 18 amino acids. The V gene end was trimmed by 5 bases and the J gene end by 3 bases; junction bases not matched to a gene: 8. The germline V gene has CDR1 MNHNS and CDR2 SASEGT. CDR3 in amino acids: CASSPGLAGGRDKNIQYF. Written as DNA, the CDR3 is TGTGCCAGCAGTCCGGGACTAGCGGGAGGCAGGGACAAAAACATTCAGTACTTC.

CDR3 sequence: CASSLSPIQETQYF. CDR3 nucleotide sequence: TGTGCCAGCAGTTTATCCCCCATCCAAGAGACCCAGTACTTC. The genes are TRBV27 and TRBJ2-5, with no clear D. This CDR3 has 14 amino acids. Deletions cut 0 bases from V and 1 base from J, with 6 bases between. Germline loops: CDR1 MNHEY, CDR2 SMNVEV (reference sequence).

V and J are TRBV6-5 and TRBJ1-3; the D is unclear. CDR1 and CDR2 (germline): MNHEY, SVGAGI. V was shortened by 5 bases and J by 4 bases, with 15 bases between the two germline ends. CDR3 length equals 15 residues. In DNA form, the CDR3 reads TGTGCCAGCAGTAAGTCCGGGCATGGAGGAAACACCATATATTTT. This sequence encodes CASSKSGHGGNTIYF.